These T cell receptor beta chains were read from a single sample in a study of CXCR3-negative and CXCR3-positive naive CD8 T cells. TCRdb reprocessed the 5' RACE reads, with one entry per CDR3 protein and no DNA. The data include approximately 100,000 distinct CDR3 sequences; the top ten clones carry 1.7%. The sequencing sample was made of naive CXCR3- CD8+ T cells from blood. These TCRs come from a human donor in good health. Some clones in this sample may be carry-over from other donors' samples. Each CDR3 is given with its conserved first and last residue.

j_gene,v_gene,CDR3aa
TRBJ2-2,TRBV25-1,CASTPSSGELFF
TRBJ1-2,TRBV7-8,CASSLGQPSYYGYTF
TRBJ2-1,TRBV7-7,CASSLDRYSYNEQFF
TRBJ2-1,TRBV7-9,CASSPPGGGQYNEQFF
TRBJ2-1,TRBV15,CATSSTLATHNEQFF
TRBJ2-3,TRBV28,CASSLMLADTQYF
TRBJ2-1,TRBV4-1,CASSQATGALGNEQFF
TRBJ2-6,TRBV2,CASNHIKGTGNSGANVLTF
TRBJ2-3,TRBV29-1,CGIVSTDTQYF
TRBJ1-6,TRBV13,CASSRENSPLHF
TRBJ1-1,TRBV20-1,CSARDDTGLNTEAFF
TRBJ2-1,TRBV7-2,CASSLAFRGLGNEQFF
TRBJ1-3,TRBV7-9,CASSLSSALLGNTIYF